The rows below give T cell receptor beta chains drawn from one sample of a study of blood T cell repertoires in COVID-19. Profiling relied on immunoSEQ multiplex PCR, and the TCRdb table lists in-frame clones only, not all of them. This table has 140,000 to 150,000 clones, roughly 90% appearing once. The sample taken for sequencing was peripheral blood. The receptors shown here come from a human donor in a cohort sampled during active COVID-19. The CDR3 runs from the conserved cysteine through the conserved F or W. Each record gives: clone size, V gene, J gene, D gene, CDR3 DNA, CDR3 protein. D genes are given only for firm matches. The listing skips clone size in some rows; elsewhere it reads once, few, many or a size class.

clone_size: .
v_call: TRBV27
j_call: TRBJ2-5
d_call: TRBD2
cdr3_nt: TGTGCCAGCACGAGACGGGGGGAAGAGACCCAGTACTTC
cdr3_aa: CASTRRGEETQYF

clone_size: .
v_call: TRBV29-1
j_call: TRBJ1-6
d_call: TRBD1
cdr3_nt: TGCAGCGTTCGCGGACAGGGGGAGAATTCACCCCTCCACTTT
cdr3_aa: CSVRGQGENSPLHF

clone_size: .
v_call: TRBV11-2
j_call: TRBJ2-3
d_call: .
cdr3_nt: TGTGCCAGCACCCCGAGGGGGACCACAGATACGCAGTATTTT
cdr3_aa: CASTPRGTTDTQYF

clone_size: .
v_call: TRBV3-1/TRBV3-2
j_call: TRBJ2-1
d_call: .
cdr3_nt: TGTGCCAGCAGCCAACAACTCTACAATGAGCAGTTCTTC
cdr3_aa: CASSQQLYNEQFF

clone_size: .
v_call: TRBV2
j_call: TRBJ2-7
d_call: TRBD2
cdr3_nt: TGTGCCAGTTTACCGGAACTAGCGATAAGGAACGAGCAGTACTTC
cdr3_aa: CASLPELAIRNEQYF

clone_size: .
v_call: TRBV7-9
j_call: TRBJ2-4
d_call: TRBD2
cdr3_nt: TGTGCCAGCAGCTCCGCCAGGTCGAGCGGGAGGGGAGACATTCAGTACTTC
cdr3_aa: CASSSARSSGRGDIQYF

clone_size: .
v_call: TRBV3-1/TRBV3-2
j_call: TRBJ2-6
d_call: .
cdr3_nt: TGTGCCAGCAGCCGAGGGTCCTATGGGGGCGCGTTTTCTGGGGCCAACGTCCTGACTTTC
cdr3_aa: CASSRGSYGGAFSGANVLTF

clone_size: once
v_call: TRBV7-2
j_call: TRBJ1-2
d_call: TRBD1
cdr3_nt: TGTGCCAGCAGCTTATCGGACAGGGGCAACTATGGCTACACCTTC
cdr3_aa: CASSLSDRGNYGYTF

clone_size: .
v_call: TRBV29-1
j_call: TRBJ2-2
d_call: .
cdr3_nt: TGCAGCGTTCGGTCGAGGGGGACCGGGGAGCTGTTTTTT
cdr3_aa: CSVRSRGTGELFF

clone_size: .
v_call: TRBV7-8
j_call: TRBJ1-3
d_call: TRBD1
cdr3_nt: TGTGCCAGCAGCTTAGGCGGTCGGACAGGGGGCTTCTCTGGAAACACCATATATTTT
cdr3_aa: CASSLGGRTGGFSGNTIYF

clone_size: .
v_call: TRBV3-1/TRBV3-2
j_call: TRBJ1-6
d_call: TRBD1
cdr3_nt: TGTGCCAGCAGCCAAGGTCGTGACAGGGGTTCACCCCTCCACTTT
cdr3_aa: CASSQGRDRGSPLHF

clone_size: few
v_call: TRBV4-3
j_call: TRBJ2-2
d_call: TRBD2
cdr3_nt: TGCGCCAGCAGCCAGGAATTAGCGGGAGATCTCACCGGGGAGCTGTTTTTT
cdr3_aa: CASSQELAGDLTGELFF

clone_size: once
v_call: TRBV19
j_call: TRBJ1-1
d_call: TRBD1
cdr3_nt: TGTGCCAGTAGTAGACAGGGGTTGAACACTGAAGCTTTCTTT
cdr3_aa: CASSRQGLNTEAFF

clone_size: .
v_call: TRBV7-9
j_call: TRBJ2-5
d_call: TRBD2
cdr3_nt: TGTGCCAGCAGCTTGACTAGCGGAGCGTTACAAGAGACCCAGTACTTC
cdr3_aa: CASSLTSGALQETQYF

clone_size: .
v_call: TRBV5-1
j_call: TRBJ1-2
d_call: TRBD1
cdr3_nt: TGCGCCAGCAGCTTGGGACAGGGGACCGTGCTGTATGGCTACACCTTC
cdr3_aa: CASSLGQGTVLYGYTF

clone_size: .
v_call: TRBV15
j_call: TRBJ2-7
d_call: TRBD2
cdr3_nt: TGTGCCACCAGATTCACCGGGACTAGCGGGGGGTCCCTAGTGAACGAGCAGTACTTC
cdr3_aa: CATRFTGTSGGSLVNEQYF

clone_size: .
v_call: TRBV3-1/TRBV3-2
j_call: TRBJ1-6
d_call: TRBD1
cdr3_nt: TGTGCCAGCAGCCAAGAACGGACAGGGCATTCACCCCTCCACTTT
cdr3_aa: CASSQERTGHSPLHF

clone_size: .
v_call: TRBV18
j_call: TRBJ2-7
d_call: TRBD2
cdr3_nt: TGTGCCAGCTCACCAGGGGAGGGGCCCTACGAGCAGTACTTC
cdr3_aa: CASSPGEGPYEQYF

clone_size: .
v_call: TRBV6-2/TRBV6-3
j_call: TRBJ1-6
d_call: .
cdr3_nt: TGTGCCAGCAGCTCTCGTGGGGGGACTAATTCACCCCTCCACTTT
cdr3_aa: CASSSRGGTNSPLHF

clone_size: .
v_call: TRBV4-1
j_call: TRBJ2-2
d_call: .
cdr3_nt: TGCGCCAGCAGCCAAGATGGCGACAGACCCACCGGGGAGCTGTTTTTT
cdr3_aa: CASSQDGDRPTGELFF

clone_size: once
v_call: TRBV2
j_call: TRBJ1-1
d_call: .
cdr3_nt: TGTGCCAGCAGGACACAGGAGTTGAACACTGAAGCTTTCTTT
cdr3_aa: CASRTQELNTEAFF